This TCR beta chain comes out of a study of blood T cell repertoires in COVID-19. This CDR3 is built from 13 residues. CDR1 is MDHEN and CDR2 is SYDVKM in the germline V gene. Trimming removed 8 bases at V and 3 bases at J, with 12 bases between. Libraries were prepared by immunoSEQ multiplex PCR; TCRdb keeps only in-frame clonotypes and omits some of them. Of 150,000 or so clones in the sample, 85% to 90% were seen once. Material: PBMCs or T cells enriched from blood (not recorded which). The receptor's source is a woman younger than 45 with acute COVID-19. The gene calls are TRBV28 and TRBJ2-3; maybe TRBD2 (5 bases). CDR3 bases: TGTGCCAGCCGGGATTCTACTACAGATACGCAGTATTTT. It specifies CASRDSTTDTQYF. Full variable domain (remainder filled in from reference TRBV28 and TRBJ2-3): DVKVTQSSRYLVKRTGEKVFLECVQDMDHENMFWYRQDPGLGLRLIYFSYDVKMKEKGDIPEGYSVSREKKERFSLILESASTNQTSMYLCASRDSTTDTQYFGPGTRLTVL.